This T cell receptor beta chain was obtained from a study of response to subunit inactivated influenza vaccine. About this clonotype itself: As yet, its antigen is unknown.

One entry per CDR3 protein results from TCRdb running MiXCR on the RT-PCR reads. The sample has roughly 700,000 distinct CDR3 sequences, approximately 14% seen once; the top ten hold around 10%. Germline CDR1 and CDR2: MNHEY and SVGAGI. The CDR3 extends over 17 amino acids. V shed 2 bases and J 4 bases; nucleotides not matched to a gene: 12. Study-wide findings and caveats: Authors suggested few new T cells are recruited by each seasonal influenza vaccination.

The rearrangement joins TRBV6-5 to TRBJ1-1, with 8 bases lining up with TRBD1. Sequencing used PBMCs from blood, obtained less than 13 days after vaccination. The receptor was isolated from a man between 50 and 59 years old who received an inactivated influenza vaccine. CDR3 sequence reads: CASSYDRGGIMVTEAFF. In DNA, the CDR3 is TGTGCCAGCAGTTACGACAGGGGTGGTATTATGGTCACTGAAGCTTTCTTT.